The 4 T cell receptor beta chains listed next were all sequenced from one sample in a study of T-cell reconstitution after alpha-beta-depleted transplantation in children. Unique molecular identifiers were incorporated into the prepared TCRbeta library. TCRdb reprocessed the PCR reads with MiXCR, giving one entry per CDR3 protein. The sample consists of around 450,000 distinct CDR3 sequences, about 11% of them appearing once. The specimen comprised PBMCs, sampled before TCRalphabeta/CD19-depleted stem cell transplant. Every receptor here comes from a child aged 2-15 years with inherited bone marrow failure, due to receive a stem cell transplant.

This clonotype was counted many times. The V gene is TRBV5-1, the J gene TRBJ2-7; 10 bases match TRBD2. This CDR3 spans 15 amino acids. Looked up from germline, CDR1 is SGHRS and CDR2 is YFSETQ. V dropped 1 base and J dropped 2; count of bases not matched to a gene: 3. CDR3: CASSLTSGKAYEQYF. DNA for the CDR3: TGCGCCAGCAGCTTGACTAGCGGGAAAGCCTACGAGCAGTACTTC. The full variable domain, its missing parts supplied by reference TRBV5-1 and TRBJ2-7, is KAGVTQTPRYLIKTRGQQVTLSCSPISGHRSVSWYQQTPGQGLQFLFEYFSETQRNKGNFPGRFSGRQFSNSRSEMNVSTLELGDSALYLCASSLTSGKAYEQYFGPGTRLTVT.

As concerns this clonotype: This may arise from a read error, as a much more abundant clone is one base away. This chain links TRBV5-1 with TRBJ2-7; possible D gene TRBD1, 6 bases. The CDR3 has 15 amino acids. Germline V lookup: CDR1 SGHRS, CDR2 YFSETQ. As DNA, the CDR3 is TGCGCCAACAGCTTGGGCGGTCAGGGGCTCGACGAGCAGTACTTC. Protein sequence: CANSLGGQGLDEQYF.

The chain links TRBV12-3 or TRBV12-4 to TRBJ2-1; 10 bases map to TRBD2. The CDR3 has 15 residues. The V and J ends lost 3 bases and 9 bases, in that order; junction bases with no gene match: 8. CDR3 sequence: CASSFEAGGRGEQFF. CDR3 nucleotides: TGTGCCAGCAGTTTCGAAGCGGGAGGGCGAGGTGAGCAGTTCTTC.

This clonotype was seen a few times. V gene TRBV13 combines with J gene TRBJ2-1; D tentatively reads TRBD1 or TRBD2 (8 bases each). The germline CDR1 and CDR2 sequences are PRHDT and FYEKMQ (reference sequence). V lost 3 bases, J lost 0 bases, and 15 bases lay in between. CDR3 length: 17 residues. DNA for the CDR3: TGTGCCAGCAGCTTGACAGGGGCGGGGGGCTCCTACAATGAGCAGTTCTTC. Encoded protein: CASSLTGAGGSYNEQFF.